Shown below are 3 T cell receptor beta chains from a single sample sequenced in a study of CD8+ T cells in alopecia areata. Treatment indicated: oral pan-JAK inhibitor, 5-10 mg twice daily. Sequencing templates came from extracted RNA that was reverse transcribed into cDNA. Profiling relied on immunoSEQ multiplex PCR, and the TCRdb table lists in-frame clones only, not all of them. Of hundreds of thousands of clones in the sample, 45% to 70% were seen once. Source: CD4+ T cells sorted from blood, taken around week 54, from a patient treated with tofacitinib. These receptors all stem from a human donor with alopecia areata.

The rearrangement links TRBV5-6 to TRBJ2-6; D is ambiguous. Trimming left V 1 base short and J 0 bases short, with 8 bases between. CDR3 length: 16 amino acids. Germline V CDR1 and CDR2: SGHDT, YYEEEE. The CDR3 DNA is TGTGCCAGCAGCTTGCCGAAGAACTCTGGGGCCAACGTCCTGACTTTC. Amino acid sequence: CASSLPKNSGANVLTF.

The V and J genes are TRBV7-2 and TRBJ1-2; D ambiguous. Trimming took 8 bases from V and 2 from J, leaving 6 bases between them. The CDR3 is 11 residues long. Looked up from germline, CDR1 is SGHTA and CDR2 is FQGNSA. DNA for the CDR3: TGTGCCAGCGGAGAAAACTATGGCTACACCTTC. Amino acid sequence: CASGENYGYTF.

The CDR3: CASSVTGNPSTDTQYF. Written as DNA, the CDR3 is TGTGCCAGCAGTGTGACAGGGAATCCTTCCACAGATACGCAGTATTTT. The chain recombines TRBV25-1 with TRBJ2-3; 7 nucleotides match TRBD1. Germline-derived CDR1 and CDR2 are MGHDK and SYGVNS. CDR3 length equals 16 residues. Trimming took 4 bases from V and 2 from J; bases not matched to a gene: 9.